This paragraph reports one TCR beta chain. Trimming cost V 4 bases and J 4 bases; bases outside gene matches: 9. The CDR3 totals 16 residues. Germline CDR1 reads SGHTA; CDR2 reads FQGNSA. This record comes from a study of control samples from healthy donors and cancer patients. Using immunoSEQ multiplex PCR, the repertoire was profiled, and TCRdb retains in-frame clones only, with some absent. The sample includes more than 100,000 clones, about 93% of them seen just once. The sample was blood. This chain uses TRBV7-2 with TRBJ2-3; TRBD2 agrees at 9 bases. The sequence derives from a man in his late teens or twenties in good health. In nucleotides, the CDR3 is TGTGCCAGCAGCTCAGAGTGGGCGGGAGGGCCAGATACGCAGTATTTT. Translated: CASSSEWAGGPDTQYF.